This TCR beta chain was documented in a study of response to subunit inactivated influenza vaccine (dated by TCRdb to the late 2010s). Some background on the complete study: Deep quantitative T cell receptor repertoire profiling was used in the study to track responses to a trivalent subunit inactivated influenza vaccine.

What the research found in general, with its limitations: It was suggested by the authors that each seasonal influenza vaccination may recruit only a limited number of new T cells.

The library was made by RT-PCR. The reads were generated on an Illumina HiSeq 2500. TCRdb cleaned the public reads at Q25 with fastp, built clones with MiXCR and kept in-frame beta chains. CDR3 protein sequences are deduplicated, and each keeps its most common genes and DNA. Recorded for this sample are hundreds of thousands of distinct CDR3 sequences; less than 8% of them occurred a single time. The top ten constitute 10% to 15% of the sample. The CDR3, from cysteine to phenylalanine, totals 15 residues. Only the CDR3 part of the read is kept: 45 bases, read in frame from the first base. Trimmed from V: 1 base; trimmed from J: 7 bases; junction bases lacking a gene match: 5. As encoded in the germline V gene, CDR1 is SGHTA while CDR2 is FQGNSA. This clonotype was seen a handful of times. The antigen it binds to is not known. Base-call qualities are not available, and no considerably larger clone is one nucleotide away.

The receptor's source is a man between 50 and 69 years old who received an inactivated influenza vaccine. Donor details come from another sample of the same person, matched by shared clones. Sequenced here: PBMCs from blood, sampled about 24 months after vaccination. The sequence joins TRBV7-2 to TRBJ2-4, and 9 junctional nucleotides match TRBD1. The base sequence is TGTGCCAGCAGCTTAGGGTGGGACAGGGCTAACATTCAGTACTTC. It encodes CASSLGWDRANIQYF.